These T cell receptor beta chains were read from a single sample in a study of T cell changes during pregnancy in multiple sclerosis. Repertoires were generated with immunoSEQ multiplex PCR, while TCRdb's copy carries only in-frame clones and drops some. The data show approximately 100,000 clones, roughly nine tenths seen once. The specimen was peripheral blood, collected after pregnancy. These receptor sequences come from a female donor with multiple sclerosis, enrolled in a pregnancy study. The CDR3 runs from the conserved cysteine through the conserved F or W. A D gene is named only where the DNA matches it firmly. The size field is filled for only some rows; it gives once, few, many or a size class.

.,TRBV20-1,.,TRBJ1-3,TGCAGTGCTAGGGGTAGCGACACCATATATTTT,CSARGSDTIYF
.,TRBV30,.,TRBJ2-5,TGTGCCTGGAGTGTTAAAGAGACCCAGTACTTC,CAWSVKETQYF
.,TRBV9,.,TRBJ1-5,TGTGCCAGCACCCCTGGGGACAACAATCAGCCCCAGCATTTT,CASTPGDNNQPQHF
TRBD1,TRBV9,.,TRBJ2-7,TGTGCCAGCAGCGTAGATCTCCGGGACAGCGAGCAGTACTTC,CASSVDLRDSEQYF
.,TRBV7-8,.,TRBJ1-5,TGTGCCAGCAGCCCTCCCGGGACAAGCCCTAATCAGCCCCAGCATTTT,CASSPPGTSPNQPQHF
TRBD1,TRBV5-6,.,TRBJ2-3,TGTGCCAGCAGCTCGGGACAGGGGGCTAGGAATTTT,CASSSGQGARNF
.,TRBV6-1,.,TRBJ1-5,TGTGCCAGCAGTGACAGTACAGATAGCAATCAGCCCCAGCATTTT,CASSDSTDSNQPQHF
.,TRBV5-1,.,TRBJ2-1,TGCGCCAGCAGCTCCCGGGGGTCATCCATTGAGCAGTTCTTC,CASSSRGSSIEQFF
.,TRBV5-1,.,TRBJ1-6,TGCGCCAGCAGCTTGCAGGGCAATTCACCCCTCCACTTT,CASSLQGNSPLHF
TRBD1,TRBV28,.,TRBJ1-2,TGTGCCAGCAGTTTTCGGGACAGACCTAACTATGGCTACACCTTC,CASSFRDRPNYGYTF
.,TRBV4-1,.,TRBJ2-5,TGCGCCAGCAGCCACCCGGGAGTGCAGACCCAGTACTTC,CASSHPGVQTQYF
.,TRBV27,.,TRBJ1-2,TGTGCCAGCAGTTTAAGAGAATTCTATGGCTACACCTTC,CASSLREFYGYTF
.,TRBV19,.,TRBJ1-2,TGTGCCAGTAGTATCCGGGGGGAGAATTACTATGGCTACACCTTC,CASSIRGENYYGYTF
.,TRBV15,.,TRBJ1-3,TGTGCCACCAGCAGGCACAACGGAGGGACTGGAAACACCATATATTTT,CATSRHNGGTGNTIYF
.,TRBV6-5,few,TRBJ2-2,TGTGCCAGTTCCGGGAGTTTCCAGCCCGGGGAGCTGTTTTTT,CASSGSFQPGELFF
TRBD2,TRBV5-5,.,TRBJ2-5,TGTGCCAGCAGCGCTGGACTAGCGGCCCAAGAGACCCAGTACTTC,CASSAGLAAQETQYF
.,TRBV30,once,TRBJ1-1,TGTGCCTGGTGGAGGGACGGGACCACTGAAGCTTTCTTT,CAWWRDGTTEAFF
.,TRBV5-1,.,TRBJ2-3,TGCGCCAGCAGCTCGAGGGACTCCCTCACAGATACGCAGTATTTT,CASSSRDSLTDTQYF
TRBD1,TRBV18,.,TRBJ2-7,TGTGCCAGCTCACTTACGGGACAGCGATACGAGCAGTACTTC,CASSLTGQRYEQYF
TRBD2,TRBV5-4,.,TRBJ2-5,TGTGCCAGCAGCCATAGAGAGGGAGGGTTGGTAGAGACCCAGTACTTC,CASSHREGGLVETQYF
TRBD1,TRBV30,.,TRBJ1-1,TGTGCCTGGAAATTCGGGACAGGGGGCACTGAAGCTTTCTTT,CAWKFGTGGTEAFF
TRBD2,TRBV12-5,.,TRBJ2-2,TGTGCTAGTGGTTTGGTACGGGGGGGGACCGGGGAGCTGTTTTTT,CASGLVRGGTGELFF
.,TRBV19,once,TRBJ2-3,TGTGCCAGTAGCTACCTTAGCACAGATACGCAGTATTTT,CASSYLSTDTQYF
.,TRBV6-5,.,TRBJ1-5,TGTGCCAGCAGTTACTCCGAGAATCAGCCCCAGCATTTT,CASSYSENQPQHF
TRBD1,TRBV10-2,.,TRBJ1-3,TGCGCCAGCAGAACAGACAGGGAGGAAAACACCATATATTTT,CASRTDREENTIYF
TRBD2,TRBV5-4,.,TRBJ2-2,TGTGCCAGCAGCTCATGGGGGGGAAGCACCGGGGAGCTGTTTTTT,CASSSWGGSTGELFF
TRBD1,TRBV9,.,TRBJ2-7,TGTGCCAGCAGCGTGGCCGGGACAGACTACGAGCAGTACTTC,CASSVAGTDYEQYF
TRBD2,TRBV18,.,TRBJ2-5,TGTGCCAGCTCACCCGGACTAGCGGAAGAGACCCAGTACTTC,CASSPGLAEETQYF
TRBD1,TRBV5-8,.,TRBJ1-6,TGTGCCAGCAGCATCTCCGGGACAGTTAATTCACCCCTCCACTTT,CASSISGTVNSPLHF
.,TRBV11-2,.,TRBJ1-1,TGTGCCAGCAGCGCTACACAGGGAGAAGCTTTCTTT,CASSATQGEAFF
.,TRBV15,.,TRBJ2-3,TGTGCCACCAGCAGAGACGAGCGCGGCACAGATACGCAGTATTTT,CATSRDERGTDTQYF
TRBD1,TRBV19,.,TRBJ1-1,TGTGCCAGTAGTGACAGGGGAAACACTGAAGCTTTCTTT,CASSDRGNTEAFF
.,TRBV30,few,TRBJ1-2,TGTGCCTGGAGTGTAAACAGTGCCACCTTC,CAWSVNSATF
.,TRBV2,.,TRBJ1-3,TGTGCCAGCAGTGCAGGGCTCGGAAACACCATATATTTT,CASSAGLGNTIYF
.,TRBV7-6,.,TRBJ1-1,TGTGCCAGCAGCTTAGGCGGTTGGAACACTGAAGCTTTCTTT,CASSLGGWNTEAFF
TRBD2,TRBV30,.,TRBJ2-3,TGTGCCTGGAGTCAAGCGGGGGCAGATACGCAGTATTTT,CAWSQAGADTQYF
TRBD1,TRBV13,.,TRBJ2-1,TGTGCCAGCAGCTCATCGCGACAGGGGAGTTCGTACAATGAGCAGTTCTTC,CASSSSRQGSSYNEQFF
.,TRBV11-3,.,TRBJ1-6,TGTGCCAGCAGCTCGAAAGCATCCAATTCACCCCTCCACTTT,CASSSKASNSPLHF
.,TRBV5-1,.,TRBJ1-2,TGCGCCAGCAGCCCGGAGAGGCACTATGGCTACACCTTC,CASSPERHYGYTF